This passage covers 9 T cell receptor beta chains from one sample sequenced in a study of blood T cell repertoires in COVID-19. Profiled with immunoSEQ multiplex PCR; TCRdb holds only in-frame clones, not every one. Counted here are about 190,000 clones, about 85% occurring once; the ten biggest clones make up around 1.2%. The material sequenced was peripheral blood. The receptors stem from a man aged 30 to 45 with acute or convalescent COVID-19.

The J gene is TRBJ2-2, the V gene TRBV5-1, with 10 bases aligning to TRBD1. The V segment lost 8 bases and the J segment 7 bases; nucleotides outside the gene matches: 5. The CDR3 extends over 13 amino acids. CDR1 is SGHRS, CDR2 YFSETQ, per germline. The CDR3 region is CASADRGGGELFF. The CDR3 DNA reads TGCGCCAGTGCGGACAGGGGGGGCGGGGAGCTGTTTTTT. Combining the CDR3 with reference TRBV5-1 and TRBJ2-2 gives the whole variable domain KAGVTQTPRYLIKTRGQQVTLSCSPISGHRSVSWYQQTPGQGLQFLFEYFSETQRNKGNFPGRFSGRQFSNSRSEMNVSTLELGDSALYLCASADRGGGELFFGEGSRLTVL.

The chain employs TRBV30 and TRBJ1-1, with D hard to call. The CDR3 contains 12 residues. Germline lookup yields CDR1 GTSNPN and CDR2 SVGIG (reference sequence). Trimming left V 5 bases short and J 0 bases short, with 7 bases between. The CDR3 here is CAWGLVNTEAFF. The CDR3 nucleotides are TGTGCCTGGGGCCTAGTGAACACTGAAGCTTTCTTT.

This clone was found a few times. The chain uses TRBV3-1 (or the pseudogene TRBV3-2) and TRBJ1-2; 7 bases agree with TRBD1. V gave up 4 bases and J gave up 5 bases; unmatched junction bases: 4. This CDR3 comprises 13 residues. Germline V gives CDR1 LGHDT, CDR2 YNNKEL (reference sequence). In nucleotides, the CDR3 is TGTGCCAGCAGCCTGGGGACAGATTATGGCTACACCTTC. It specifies CASSLGTDYGYTF.

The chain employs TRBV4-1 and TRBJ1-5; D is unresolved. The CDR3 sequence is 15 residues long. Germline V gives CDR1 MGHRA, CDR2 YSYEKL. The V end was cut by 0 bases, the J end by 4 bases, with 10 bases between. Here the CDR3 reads CASSQDNRRNQPQHF. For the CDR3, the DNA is TGCGCCAGCAGCCAAGATAACCGCAGGAATCAGCCCCAGCATTTT.

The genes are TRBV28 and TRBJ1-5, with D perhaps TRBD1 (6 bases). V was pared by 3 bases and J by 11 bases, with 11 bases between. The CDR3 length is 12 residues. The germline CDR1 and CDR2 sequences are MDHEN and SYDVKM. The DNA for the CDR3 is TGTGCCAGCAGTTTGGCAACAGGGACCCAGCATTTT. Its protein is CASSLATGTQHF.

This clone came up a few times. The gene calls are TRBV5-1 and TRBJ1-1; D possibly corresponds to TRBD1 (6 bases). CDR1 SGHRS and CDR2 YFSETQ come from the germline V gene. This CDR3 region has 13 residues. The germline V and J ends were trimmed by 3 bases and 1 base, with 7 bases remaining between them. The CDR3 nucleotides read TGCGCCAGCAGCTGGGGACAGAACACTGAAGCTTTCTTT. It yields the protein CASSWGQNTEAFF.

The CDR3 bases are TGTGCCAGCAGTCACGGGCGGGAGGGAGCAGATACGCAGTATTTT. This codes for CASSHGREGADTQYF. This chain connects TRBV11-3 to TRBJ2-3; 9 bases are a match to TRBD2. Per germline, CDR1 SGHNT and CDR2 YENEEA. Germline trimming cut 6 bases from V and 4 bases from J; bases unmatched to any gene: 8. The CDR3 is 15 amino acids. Full variable domain (rest looked up from reference TRBV11-3 and TRBJ2-3): EAGVVQSPRYKIIEKKQPVAFWCNPISGHNTLYWYLQNLGQGPELLIRYENEEAVDDSQLPKDRFSAERLKGVDSTLKIQPAELGDSAVYLCASSHGREGADTQYFGPGTRLTVL.

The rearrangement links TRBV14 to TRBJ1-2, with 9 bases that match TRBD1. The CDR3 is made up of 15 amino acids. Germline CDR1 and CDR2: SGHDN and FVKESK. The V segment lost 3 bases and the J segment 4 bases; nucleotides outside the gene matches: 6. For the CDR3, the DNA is TGTGCCAGCAGCCATCCGGGACAGGGAGGCTATGGCTACACCTTC. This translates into CASSHPGQGGYGYTF.

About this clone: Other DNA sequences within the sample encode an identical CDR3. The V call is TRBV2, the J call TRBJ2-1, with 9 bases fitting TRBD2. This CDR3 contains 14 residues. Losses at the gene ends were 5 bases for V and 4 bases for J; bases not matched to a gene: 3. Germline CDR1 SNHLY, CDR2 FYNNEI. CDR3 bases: TGTGCCAGCAGTTCTAGCGGGACTTACAATGAGCAGTTCTTC. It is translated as CASSSSGTYNEQFF.